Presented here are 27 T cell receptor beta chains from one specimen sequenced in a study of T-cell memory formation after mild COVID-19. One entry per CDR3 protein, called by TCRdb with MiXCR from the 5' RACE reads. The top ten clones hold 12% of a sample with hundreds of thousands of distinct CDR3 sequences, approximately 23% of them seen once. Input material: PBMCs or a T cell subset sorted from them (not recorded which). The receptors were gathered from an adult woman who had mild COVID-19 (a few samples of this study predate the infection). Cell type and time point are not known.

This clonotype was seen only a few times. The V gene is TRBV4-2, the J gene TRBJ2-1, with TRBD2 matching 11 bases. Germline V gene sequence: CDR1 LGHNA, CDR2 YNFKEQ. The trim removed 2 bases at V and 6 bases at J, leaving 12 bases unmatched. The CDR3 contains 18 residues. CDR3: CASSQSDTGTSGRNEQFF. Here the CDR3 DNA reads TGTGCCAGCAGCCAATCTGACACCGGGACTAGCGGCCGCAATGAGCAGTTCTTC.

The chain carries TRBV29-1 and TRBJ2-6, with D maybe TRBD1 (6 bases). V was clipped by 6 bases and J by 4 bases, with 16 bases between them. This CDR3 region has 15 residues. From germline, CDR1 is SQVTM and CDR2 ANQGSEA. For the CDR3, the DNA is TGCAGCGTAGTTGACCTGGACAGAGGGGCCAACGTCCTGACTTTC. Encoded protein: CSVVDLDRGANVLTF.

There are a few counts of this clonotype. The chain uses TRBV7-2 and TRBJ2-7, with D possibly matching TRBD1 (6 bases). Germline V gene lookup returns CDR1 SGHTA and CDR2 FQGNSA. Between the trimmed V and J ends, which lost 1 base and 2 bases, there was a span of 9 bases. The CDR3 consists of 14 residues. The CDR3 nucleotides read TGTGCCAGCAGCTTAGTACAGGGCACCTACGAGCAGTACTTC. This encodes CASSLVQGTYEQYF.

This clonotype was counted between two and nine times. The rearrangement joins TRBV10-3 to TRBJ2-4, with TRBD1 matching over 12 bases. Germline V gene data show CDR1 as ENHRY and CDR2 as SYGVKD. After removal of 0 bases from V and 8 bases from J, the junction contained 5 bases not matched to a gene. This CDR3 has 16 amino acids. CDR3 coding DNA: TGTGCCATCAGTGAGTCTGGGACAGGGGGCCGGGACATTCAGTACTTC. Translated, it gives CAISESGTGGRDIQYF.

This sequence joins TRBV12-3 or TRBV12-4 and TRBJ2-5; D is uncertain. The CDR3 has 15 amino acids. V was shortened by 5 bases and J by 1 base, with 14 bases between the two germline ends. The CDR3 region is CASSQRLESQETQYF. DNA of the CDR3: TGTGCCAGCAGTCAGCGTTTGGAGTCCCAAGAGACCCAGTACTTC.

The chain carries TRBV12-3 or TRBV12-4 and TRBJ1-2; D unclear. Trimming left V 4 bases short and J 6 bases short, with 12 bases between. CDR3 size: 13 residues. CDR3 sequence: CASSSPRADGYTF. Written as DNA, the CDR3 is TGTGCCAGCAGTTCCCCGAGGGCTGATGGCTACACCTTC.

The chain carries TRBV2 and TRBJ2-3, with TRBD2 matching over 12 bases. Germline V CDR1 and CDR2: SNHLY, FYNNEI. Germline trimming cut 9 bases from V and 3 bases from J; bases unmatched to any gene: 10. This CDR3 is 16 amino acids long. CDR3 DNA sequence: TGTGCCAGGGACCCGTGGACTAGCGGGGAAACAGATACGCAGTATTTT. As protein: CARDPWTSGETDTQYF.

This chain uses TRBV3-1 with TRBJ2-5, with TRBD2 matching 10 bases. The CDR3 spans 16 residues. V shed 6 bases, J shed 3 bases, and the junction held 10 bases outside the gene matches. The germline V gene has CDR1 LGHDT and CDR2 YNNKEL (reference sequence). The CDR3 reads CASRPLAGRLKETQYF. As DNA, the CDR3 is TGTGCCAGCAGACCACTAGCGGGGCGGCTAAAAGAGACCCAGTACTTC.

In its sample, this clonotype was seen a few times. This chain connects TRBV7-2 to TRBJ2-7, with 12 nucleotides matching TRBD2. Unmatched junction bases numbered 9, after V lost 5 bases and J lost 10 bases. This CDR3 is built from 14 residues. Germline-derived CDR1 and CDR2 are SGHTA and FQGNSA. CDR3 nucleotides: TGTGCCAGCAGCGCGATCGGACTAGCGGGGCTACAGTACTTC. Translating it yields CASSAIGLAGLQYF.

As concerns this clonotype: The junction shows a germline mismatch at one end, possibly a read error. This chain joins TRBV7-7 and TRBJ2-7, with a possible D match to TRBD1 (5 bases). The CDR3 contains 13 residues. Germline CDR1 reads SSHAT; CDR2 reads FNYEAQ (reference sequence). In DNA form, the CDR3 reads TGTGCTAGCAGCCGAGGCAGACAGTACGAGCAGTACTTC. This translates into CASSRGRQYEQYF.

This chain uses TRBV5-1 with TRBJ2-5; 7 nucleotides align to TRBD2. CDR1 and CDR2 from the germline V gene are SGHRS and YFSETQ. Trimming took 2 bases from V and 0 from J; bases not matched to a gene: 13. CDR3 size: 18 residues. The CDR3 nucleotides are TGCGCCAGCAGCTTCCCCCCGCCGGGGGAGGGCCACCAAGAGACCCAGTACTTC. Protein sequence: CASSFPPPGEGHQETQYF.

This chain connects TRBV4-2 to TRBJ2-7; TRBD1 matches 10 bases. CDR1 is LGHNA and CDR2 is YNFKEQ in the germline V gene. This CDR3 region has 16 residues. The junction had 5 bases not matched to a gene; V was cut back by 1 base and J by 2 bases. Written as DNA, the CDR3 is TGTGCCAGCAGCCAAGCCGGGACAGGGGTTCCCTACGAGCAGTACTTC. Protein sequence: CASSQAGTGVPYEQYF.

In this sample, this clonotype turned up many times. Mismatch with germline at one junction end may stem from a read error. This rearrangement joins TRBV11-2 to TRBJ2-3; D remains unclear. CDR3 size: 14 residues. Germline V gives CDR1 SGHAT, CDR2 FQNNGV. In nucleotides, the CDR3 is TGTGCCAGCAGCCTAGACCTTAGCACAGATACGCAGTATTTT. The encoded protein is CASSLDLSTDTQYF.

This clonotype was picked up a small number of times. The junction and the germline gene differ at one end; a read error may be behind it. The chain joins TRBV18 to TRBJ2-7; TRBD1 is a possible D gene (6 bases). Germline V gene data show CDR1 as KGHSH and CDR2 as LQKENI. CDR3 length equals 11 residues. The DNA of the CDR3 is TGTGCCAGCTCGCCACAGGGCCAGCAGTACTTC. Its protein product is CASSPQGQQYF.

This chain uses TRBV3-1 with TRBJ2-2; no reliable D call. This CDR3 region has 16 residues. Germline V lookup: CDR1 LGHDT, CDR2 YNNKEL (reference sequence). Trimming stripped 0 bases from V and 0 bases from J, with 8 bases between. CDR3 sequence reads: CASSQDRPPNTGELFF. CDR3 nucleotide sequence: TGTGCCAGCAGCCAAGATCGGCCCCCGAACACCGGGGAGCTGTTTTTT.

The CDR3, as DNA: TGTGCCAGCAGCTCCAAGACAGGGGCGCACTATGGCTACACCTTC. This gives the protein CASSSKTGAHYGYTF. The chain carries TRBV12-3 or TRBV12-4 and TRBJ1-2, with TRBD1 matching over 8 bases. The V and J ends lost 6 bases and 3 bases, in that order; junction bases with no gene match: 9. The CDR3 covers 15 residues.

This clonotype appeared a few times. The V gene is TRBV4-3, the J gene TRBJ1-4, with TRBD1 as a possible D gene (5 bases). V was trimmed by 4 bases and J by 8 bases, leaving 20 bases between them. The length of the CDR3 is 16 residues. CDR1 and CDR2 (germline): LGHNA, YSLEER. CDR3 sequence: CASSLMVGRVEEKLFF. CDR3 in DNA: TGCGCCAGCAGCCTCATGGTGGGCAGGGTGGAGGAAAAACTGTTTTTT.

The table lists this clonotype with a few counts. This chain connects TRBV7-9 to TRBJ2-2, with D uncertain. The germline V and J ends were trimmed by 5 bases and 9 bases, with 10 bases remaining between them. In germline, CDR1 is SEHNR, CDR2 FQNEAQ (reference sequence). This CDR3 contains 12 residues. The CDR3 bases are TGTGCCAGCAGCCCGGGTCTTTGGGAGCTGTTTTTT. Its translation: CASSPGLWELFF.

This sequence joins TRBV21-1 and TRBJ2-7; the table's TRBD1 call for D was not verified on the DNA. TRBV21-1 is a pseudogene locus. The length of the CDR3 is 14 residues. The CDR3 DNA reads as TGTGCCAGCAGCCCCCAGGGGTTAGGCTACGAGCAGTACTTC. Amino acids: CASSPQGLGYEQYF.

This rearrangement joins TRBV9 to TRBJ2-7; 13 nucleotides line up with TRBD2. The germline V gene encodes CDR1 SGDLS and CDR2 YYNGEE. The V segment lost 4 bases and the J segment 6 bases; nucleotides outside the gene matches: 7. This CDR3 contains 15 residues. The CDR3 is CASSQLAGGPVEQYF. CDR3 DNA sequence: TGTGCCAGCAGCCAACTAGCGGGAGGGCCGGTCGAGCAGTACTTC.

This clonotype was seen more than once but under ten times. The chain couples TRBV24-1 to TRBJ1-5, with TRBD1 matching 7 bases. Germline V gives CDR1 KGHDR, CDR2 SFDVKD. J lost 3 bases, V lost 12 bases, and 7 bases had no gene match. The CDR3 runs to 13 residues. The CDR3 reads CAVSGQSNQPQHF. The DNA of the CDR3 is TGTGCCGTGTCGGGACAGTCCAATCAGCCCCAGCATTTT.

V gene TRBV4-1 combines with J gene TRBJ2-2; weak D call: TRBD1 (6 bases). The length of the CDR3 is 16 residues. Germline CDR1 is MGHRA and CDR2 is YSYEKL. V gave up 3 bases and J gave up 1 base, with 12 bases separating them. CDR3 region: CASSHRTGMNTGELFF. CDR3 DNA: TGCGCCAGCAGCCACAGAACAGGGATGAACACCGGGGAGCTGTTTTTT.

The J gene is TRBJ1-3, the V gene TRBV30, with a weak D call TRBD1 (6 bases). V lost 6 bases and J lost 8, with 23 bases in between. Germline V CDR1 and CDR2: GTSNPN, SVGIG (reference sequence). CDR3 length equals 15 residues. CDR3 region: CACTQHGGLGDTIYF. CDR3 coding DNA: TGTGCCTGTACCCAACACGGGGGCCTAGGGGACACCATATATTTT.

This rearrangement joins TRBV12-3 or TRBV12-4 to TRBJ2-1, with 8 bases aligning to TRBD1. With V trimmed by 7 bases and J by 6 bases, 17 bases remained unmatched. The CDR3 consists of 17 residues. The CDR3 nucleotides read TGTGCCAGCACCCCACTCCCCGGACAGGGCGGGATCAATGAGCAGTTCTTC. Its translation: CASTPLPGQGGINEQFF.

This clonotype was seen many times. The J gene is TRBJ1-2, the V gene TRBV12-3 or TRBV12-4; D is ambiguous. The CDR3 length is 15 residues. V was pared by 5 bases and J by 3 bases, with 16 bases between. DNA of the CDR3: TGTGCCAGCAGTCAATCGTCGGGCAATTACTATGGCTACACCTTC. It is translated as CASSQSSGNYYGYTF.

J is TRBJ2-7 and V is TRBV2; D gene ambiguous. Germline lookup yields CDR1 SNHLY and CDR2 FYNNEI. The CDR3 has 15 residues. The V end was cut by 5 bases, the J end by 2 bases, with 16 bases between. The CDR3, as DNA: TGTGCCAGCAGTTCCAGCCAGGTTAAGGCCTACGAGCAGTACTTC. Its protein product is CASSSSQVKAYEQYF.

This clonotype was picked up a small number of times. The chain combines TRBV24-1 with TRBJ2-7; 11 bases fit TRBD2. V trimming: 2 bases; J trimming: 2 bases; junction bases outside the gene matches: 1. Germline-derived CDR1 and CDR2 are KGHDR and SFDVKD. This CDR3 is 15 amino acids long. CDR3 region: CATSDSTSGTYEQYF. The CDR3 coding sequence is TGTGCCACCAGTGATTCGACTAGCGGGACCTACGAGCAGTACTTC.